This T cell receptor (beta chain) was obtained from a study of T-cell memory formation after mild COVID-19. 5'RACE primed from the constant segment yielded TCR alpha and TCR beta cDNA libraries bearing sample barcodes and UMIs. Each CDR3 protein gets one entry after TCRdb re-called the 5' RACE reads with MiXCR. Among hundreds of thousands of distinct CDR3 sequences listed, around 21% were seen once. This CDR3 is 14 amino acids long. Germline assignment: CDR1 SGHNT and CDR2 YENEEA. Trimming removed 6 bases at V and 4 bases at J, with 15 bases between. Sequencing was done on a sample of PBMCs or a T cell subset sorted from them (not recorded which). This TCR was sampled from an adult woman who had mild COVID-19 (a few samples of this study predate the infection). Cell type and time point are not known. V is TRBV11-3 and J is TRBJ1-1; TRBD1 is a possible D gene (5 bases). The CDR3 DNA reads as TGTGCCAGCAGTCGTCAGGGTCTGGGCACTGAAGCTTTCTTT. This sequence encodes CASSRQGLGTEAFF.